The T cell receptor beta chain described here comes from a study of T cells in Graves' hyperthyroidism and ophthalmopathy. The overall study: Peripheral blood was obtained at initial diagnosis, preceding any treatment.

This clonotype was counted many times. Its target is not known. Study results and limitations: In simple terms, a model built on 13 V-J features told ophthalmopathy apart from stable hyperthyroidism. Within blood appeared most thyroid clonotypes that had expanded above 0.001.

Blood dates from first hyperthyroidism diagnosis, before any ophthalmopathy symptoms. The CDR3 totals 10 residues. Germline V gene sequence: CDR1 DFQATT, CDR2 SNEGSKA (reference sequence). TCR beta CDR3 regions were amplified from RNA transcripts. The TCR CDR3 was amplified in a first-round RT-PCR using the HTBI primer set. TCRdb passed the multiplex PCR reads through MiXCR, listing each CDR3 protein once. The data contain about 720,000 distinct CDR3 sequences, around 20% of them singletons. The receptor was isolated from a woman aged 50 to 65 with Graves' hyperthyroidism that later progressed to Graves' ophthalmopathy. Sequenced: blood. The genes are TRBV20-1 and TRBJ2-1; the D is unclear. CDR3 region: CSLLGNEQFF. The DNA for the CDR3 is TGCAGCCTCCTAGGCAATGAGCAGTTCTTC.